This T cell receptor beta chain was found in a study of CD8+ T cells in alopecia areata. This clone was seen only a few times. Each gene name is a mouse one. The CDR3 is cut off 4 residues early in the read; its end comes from the germline J gene. In the same sample, other DNA sequences code for this CDR3. The germline CDR1 and CDR2 sequences are NSQYPW and LRSPGD (reference sequence). V was cut by 0 bases and J by 4 bases, with 10 bases left in between. The CDR3 runs 15 residues. On the basis of CD4, CD8alpha, NKG2D, NKG2ACE and other markers, pooled cutaneous lymph node cells were sorted. RNA was extracted and reverse transcribed into cDNA as the sequencing template. Assay: immunoSEQ multiplex PCR; the TCRdb copy retains only in-frame clones and omits some. This sample carries 200,000 to 300,000 clones, none of them present only once.

The chain is built from TRBV1 and TRBJ2-1, with a tentative D call TRBD2 (6 bases). The sample consisted of CD4+ T cells sorted from a lymph node. The sequence was obtained from a C3H/HeJ mouse with alopecia areata. The strain bears MHC haplotype H2-k. The CDR3 DNA, read in part, is TGCACCTGCAGTGCAGATCGGGGGGTATATGCT. Translated: CTCSADRGVYA. In full, the CDR3 reads CTCSADRGVYAEQFF.